Presented here are 3 T cell receptor beta chains from one specimen sequenced in a study of cytomegalovirus exposure and HLA in healthy donors. A multiplex PCR was run with 60 Vbeta primers and 13 Jbeta primers. The method was immunoSEQ multiplex PCR; TCRdb's version includes in-frame clones alone and lacks a portion of them. The sample contains roughly 180,000 clones, approximately 80% of which appear only once. Source material: PBMCs. The receptor set was obtained from a man aged 25 to 40 in good health and CMV-seronegative.

This chain uses TRBV7-3 with TRBJ2-4, with 11 bases matching TRBD2. This CDR3 is 16 amino acids long. Germline CDR1 and CDR2: SGHTA and FQGTGA. V shed 5 bases, J shed 0 bases, and the junction held 3 bases outside the gene matches. In nucleotides, the CDR3 is TGTGCCAGCAGCCTCGGACTAGCGGGAGCCAAAAACATTCAGTACTTC. Its translation: CASSLGLAGAKNIQYF. The variable domain in full, completed from reference TRBV7-3 and TRBJ2-4, reads GAGVSQTPSNKVTEKGKYVELRCDPISGHTALYWYRQSLGQGPEFLIYFQGTGAADDSGLPNDRFFAVRPEGSVSTLKIQRTERGDSAVYLCASSLGLAGAKNIQYFGAGTRLSVL.

This clone was observed a handful of times. The gene calls are TRBV10-3 and TRBJ2-3, with D possibly TRBD2 on 6 matching bases. CDR3 length: 15 amino acids. Germline CDR1 is ENHRY and CDR2 is SYGVKD. Between the trimmed V and J ends, which lost 10 bases and 1 base, there was a span of 18 bases. The CDR3 DNA sequence: TGTGCCACCGGGGACTGGGTCAGTGGCACAGATACGCAGTATTTT. Protein sequence: CATGDWVSGTDTQYF.

The V call is TRBV9, the J call TRBJ2-7; 9 nucleotides agree with TRBD1. CDR1 and CDR2 from the germline V gene are SGDLS and YYNGEE. The J segment lost 5 bases and the V segment lost 1 base, leaving 7 bases of the junction unmatched. The CDR3 is made up of 15 amino acids. CDR3 region: CASSVLGQGWNEQYF. The CDR3 DNA sequence: TGTGCCAGCAGCGTATTAGGACAGGGGTGGAACGAGCAGTACTTC.